Listed here is a single T cell receptor beta chain. Its antigen is still unknown. This sample was included in a study of vaccination and CD4 T cells after COVID-19. The overall study: The stimulating agents, overlapping spike peptides, came from SARS-CoV-2, HCoV-NL63, HCoV-OC43 and HCoV-229E.

Cultured CD4+ T cell DNA was sequenced using the Oncomine TCR Beta short-read assay. TCRdb used MiXCR to reprocess the PCR reads, holding one entry per CDR3 protein. The sample yields about 14,000 distinct CDR3 sequences, roughly 61% seen once. Treatment of the sample: approximately 9-day PBMC culture with coronavirus spike peptide pools or control peptides (ViraFEST assay). V was cut by 4 bases and J by 1 base, with 10 bases left in between. CDR1 and CDR2 from the germline V gene are MNHNS and SASEGT. The CDR3 is 14 residues long. Sequencing input: CD4+ T cells from blood, cultured in vitro. The clonotype was recovered from a human donor who had recovered from COVID-19. The chain has TRBV6-1 and TRBJ1-2, with a weak D call TRBD1 (6 bases). The CDR3 spells CASSVTGVNYGYTF. In DNA, the CDR3 is TGTGCCAGCAGTGTGACAGGCGTTAACTATGGCTACACCTTC.